This paragraph covers one T cell receptor beta chain sequence. This CDR3 spans 13 amino acids. V was clipped by 4 bases and J by 1 base, with 7 bases between them. The sample comes from a study of blood T cell repertoires in COVID-19. Profiled with immunoSEQ multiplex PCR; TCRdb holds only in-frame clones, not every one. The sample consists of a few hundred thousand clones, 75% to 85% of them appearing once. This receptor was taken from a woman in her thirties or forties who had recovered from COVID-19. The chain has TRBV12-3 or TRBV12-4 and TRBJ1-1; D unresolved. Sequenced: peripheral blood. The CDR3 nucleotides are TGTGCCAGCAGTTATCGACAGAACACTGAAGCTTTCTTT. Translated, it gives CASSYRQNTEAFF.